This T cell receptor (beta chain) came from a study of a mutant IDH1 vaccine in newly diagnosed glioma. For the study at large: Most patients had radiochemotherapy with temozolomide before enrollment; others had one alone.

A note on this clone: No antigen is known for it.

There are 14 residues in the CDR3. CDR1 and CDR2 (germline): WSHSY, SAAADI. The V end was cut by 5 bases, the J end by 7 bases, with 15 bases between. Time point: week 47, end of study. All doses held 300 ug of mutant IDH1 20-mer peptide, with topical imiquimod. Produced via immunoSEQ multiplex PCR; TCRdb's table is partial and in-frame only. The sample has about 62,000 clones, around 83% seen once. The sample was PBMCs, taken from a glioma patient whose treatment included an IDH1 peptide vaccine. This receptor was taken from a man between 25 and 39 years old with glioma. The rearrangement joins TRBV10-2 to TRBJ1-3, with TRBD1 as a possible D gene (6 bases). The DNA for the CDR3 is TGCGCCAGCAGTTCCGGGACACTCGGCAACACCATATATTTT. Its protein is CASSSGTLGNTIYF.